This T cell receptor beta chain was identified in a study of blood T cell repertoires in COVID-19. Germline V gene sequence: CDR1 MNHEY, CDR2 SMNVEV (reference sequence). Trimming took 5 bases from V and 6 from J, leaving 17 bases between them. This CDR3 comprises 16 residues. Profiled with immunoSEQ multiplex PCR; TCRdb holds only in-frame clones, not every one. The sample contains about 150,000 clones, approximately 85% of which appear only once. The V and J genes are TRBV27 and TRBJ1-6, with D possibly matching TRBD1 (6 bases). This clonotype was sampled from a man in his 60s with COVID-19, enrolled during active disease. Sequenced material: peripheral blood. CDR3 residues: CASSPFGTTINSPLHF. CDR3 nucleotide sequence: TGTGCCAGCAGTCCTTTTGGGACAACCATTAATTCACCCCTCCACTTT.